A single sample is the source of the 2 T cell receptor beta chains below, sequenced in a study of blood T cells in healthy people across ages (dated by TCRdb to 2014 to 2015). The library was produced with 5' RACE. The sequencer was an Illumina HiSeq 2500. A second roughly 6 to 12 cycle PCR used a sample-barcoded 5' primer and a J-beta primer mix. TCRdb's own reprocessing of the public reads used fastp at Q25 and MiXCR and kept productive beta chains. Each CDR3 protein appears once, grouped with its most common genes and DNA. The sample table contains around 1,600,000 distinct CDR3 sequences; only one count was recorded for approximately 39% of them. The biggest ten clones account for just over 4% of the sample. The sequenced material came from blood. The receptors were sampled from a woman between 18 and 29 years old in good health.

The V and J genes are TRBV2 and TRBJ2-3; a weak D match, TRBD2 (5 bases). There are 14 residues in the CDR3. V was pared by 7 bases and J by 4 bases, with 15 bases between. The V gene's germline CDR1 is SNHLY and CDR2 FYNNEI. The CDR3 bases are TGTGCCAGCACCCGCAAACCCGGGGCAGATACGCAGTATTTT. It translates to CASTRKPGADTQYF. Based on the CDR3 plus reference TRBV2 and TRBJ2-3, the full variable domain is EPEVTQTPSHQVTQMGQEVILRCVPISNHLYFYWYRQILGQKVEFLVSFYNNEISEKSEIFDDQFSVERPDGSNFTLKIRSTKLEDSAMYFCASTRKPGADTQYFGPGTRLTVL.

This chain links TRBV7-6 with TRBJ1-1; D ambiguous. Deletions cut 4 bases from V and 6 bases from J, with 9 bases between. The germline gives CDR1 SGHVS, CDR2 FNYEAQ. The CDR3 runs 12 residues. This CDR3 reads CASSSDMAEAFF. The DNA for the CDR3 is TGTGCCAGCAGCTCCGACATGGCTGAAGCTTTCTTT. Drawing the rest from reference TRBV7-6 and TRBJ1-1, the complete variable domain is GAGVSQSPRYKVTKRGQDVALRCDPISGHVSLYWYRQALGQGPEFLTYFNYEAQQDKSGLPNDRFSAERPEGSISTLTIQRTEQRDSAMYRCASSSDMAEAFFGQGTRLTVV.